Each of the 9 T cell receptor beta chains below was sequenced from the same sample in a study of blood T cells in healthy people across ages. Using a J-beta primer mix together with a sample-barcoded 5' primer, a second PCR was run for roughly 6 to 12 cycles. TCRdb processed the 5' RACE reads anew with MiXCR; each CDR3 protein has one entry. The sample consists of approximately 690,000 distinct CDR3 sequences, 58% of them appearing once. The specimen sequenced was blood. The source of these receptors is a man aged 55-75 years in good health.

V usage is TRBV7-2 and J usage is TRBJ2-5; D possibly corresponds to TRBD2 (5 bases). The CDR3 extends over 15 amino acids. V was shortened by 2 bases and J by 5 bases, with 15 bases between the two germline ends. Germline V gene sequence: CDR1 SGHTA, CDR2 FQGNSA. The CDR3 sequence is CASSLMLGVAETQYF. The DNA for the CDR3 is TGTGCCAGCAGCTTAATGCTGGGAGTGGCGGAGACCCAGTACTTC.

The CDR3 protein is CASTGRGASYNEQFF. The CDR3 nucleotides are TGTGCCAGCACAGGTCGGGGGGCCTCCTACAATGAGCAGTTCTTC. The rearrangement joins TRBV2 to TRBJ2-1, with D perhaps TRBD2 (7 bases). Germline V lookup: CDR1 SNHLY, CDR2 FYNNEI. V lost 7 bases to trimming and J lost 0 bases, with 13 bases between them. The CDR3 has 15 residues.

A single count supports this clonotype. The junction differs from germline at one of its ends, possibly a read error. The J gene is TRBJ2-3, the V gene TRBV5-5; 13 bases align to TRBD2. The CDR3 is 18 residues long. The germline gives CDR1 SGHKS, CDR2 YYEKEE (reference sequence). The chain's CDR3 is CACSLALGLAGDTDTQYF. The CDR3 nucleotides are TGTGCCTGCAGCTTGGCCTTAGGACTAGCGGGAGACACAGATACGCAGTATTTT. Full variable domain (missing parts from reference TRBV5-5 and TRBJ2-3): DAGVTQSPTHLIKTRGQQVTLRCSPISGHKSVSWYQQVLGQGPQFIFQYYEKEERGRGNFPDRFSARQFPNYSSELNVNALLLGDSALYLCACSLALGLAGDTDTQYFGPGTRLTVL.

The rearrangement links TRBV24-1 to TRBJ2-2; D remains ambiguous. The CDR3 is made up of 12 amino acids. V dropped 6 bases and J dropped 3 bases, with 4 bases sitting between them. CDR1 is KGHDR and CDR2 is SFDVKD in the germline V gene. The CDR3 coding sequence is TGTGCCACCAGTAGTTACACCGGGGAGCTGTTTTTT. Protein sequence: CATSSYTGELFF.

This chain links TRBV7-2 with TRBJ1-2, with a weak D call TRBD1 (5 bases). The CDR3 spans 14 residues. V dropped 6 bases and J dropped 0 bases, with 11 bases sitting between them. Germline V CDR1 and CDR2: SGHTA, FQGNSA. CDR3 in DNA: TGTGCCAGCAGTCAGCCGGGGCCTAACTATGGCTACACCTTC. This encodes CASSQPGPNYGYTF.

This clonotype was counted once. The chain links TRBV7-8 to TRBJ1-2; D is possibly TRBD1 (5 bases). The CDR3 runs 14 residues. V lost 0 bases and J lost 6, with 11 bases in between. CDR1 and CDR2 (germline): SGHVS, FQNEAQ. CDR3: CASSLAPRADGYTF. Here the CDR3 DNA reads TGTGCCAGCAGCTTAGCGCCCAGGGCCGATGGCTACACCTTC.

This clonotype was counted between two and nine times. This chain joins TRBV10-3 and TRBJ1-2; D perhaps matches TRBD1 (6 bases). V lost 2 bases to trimming and J lost 8 bases, with 9 bases between them. The CDR3 runs 12 residues. The germline V gene encodes CDR1 ENHRY and CDR2 SYGVKD. CDR3 sequence: CAISETGQGYTF. CDR3 nucleotides: TGTGCCATCAGTGAGACAGGACAGGGCTACACCTTC.

This clonotype was observed a few times. The chain employs TRBV27 and TRBJ2-5, with 11 bases identical to TRBD2. This CDR3 is built from 14 residues. Germline trimming cut 6 bases from V and 1 base from J; bases unmatched to any gene: 1. The germline V gene has CDR1 MNHEY and CDR2 SMNVEV (reference sequence). The CDR3 DNA sequence: TGTGCCAGCAGGGGACTAGCGGCCCAAGAGACCCAGTACTTC. As protein: CASRGLAAQETQYF.

The chain recombines TRBV2 with TRBJ2-5; 9 nucleotides agree with TRBD1. The CDR3 totals 14 residues. Germline V gene data show CDR1 as SNHLY and CDR2 as FYNNEI. V lost 6 bases, J lost 5 bases, and 7 bases stayed unmatched. CDR3 sequence reads: CASRVQGAGETQYF. DNA for the CDR3: TGTGCCAGCAGAGTACAGGGGGCCGGGGAGACCCAGTACTTC.